This is a list of T cell receptor beta chains from one sample in a study of blood T cell repertoires in COVID-19. The protocol was immunoSEQ multiplex PCR, while the TCRdb copy is restricted to in-frame clones and leaves out a portion. The sample carries several thousand clones, 70% to 90% recorded once. Sequenced material: peripheral blood. Receptor source: a woman aged 80 or older with acute or convalescent COVID-19. Both conserved end residues are part of each CDR3. The D gene is left open where the match is weak. Clone size appears in some rows only: once, few, many, or a class for an expanded clone.

v_gene	d_gene	j_gene	abundance	CDR3aa	CDR3nt
TRBV6-2/TRBV6-3	-	TRBJ1-2	few	CASSFFEGGGYTF	TGTGCCAGCAGTTTCTTTGAGGGAGGTGGCTACACCTTC
TRBV18	TRBD1	TRBJ2-5	-	CASSPRTGPQETQYF	TGTGCCAGCTCACCCCGGACAGGGCCCCAAGAGACCCAGTACTTC
TRBV19	-	TRBJ1-2	-	CASSTPSQGSYGYTF	TGTGCCAGTAGTACCCCATCCCAGGGATCGTATGGCTACACCTTC
TRBV6-5	-	TRBJ1-1	-	CASSLKGSGSTEAFF	TGTGCCAGCAGCCTAAAGGGCAGTGGGAGCACTGAAGCTTTCTTT
TRBV7-3	-	TRBJ2-2	-	CASSRGTDNTGELFF	TGTGCCAGCAGCCGCGGGACAGATAACACCGGGGAGCTGTTTTTT
TRBV7-8	-	TRBJ1-1	-	CASSLVAGPYINF	TGTGCCAGCAGCTTAGTTGCAGGCCCTTACATCAACTTT
TRBV7-2	-	TRBJ2-1	-	CASSSVYNEQFF	TGTGCCAGCAGCTCGGTGTACAATGAGCAGTTCTTC
TRBV19	-	TRBJ1-2	-	CASSIKSGPNYGYTF	TGTGCCAGTAGTATTAAAAGCGGACCTAACTATGGCTACACCTTC
TRBV6-1	-	TRBJ2-7	-	CASSEVATTYEQYF	TGTGCCAGCAGTGAAGTAGCCACCACCTACGAGCAGTACTTC
TRBV9	-	TRBJ2-3	-	CASSAARVTDTQYF	TGTGCCAGCAGCGCGGCCAGGGTTACAGATACGCAGTATTTT
TRBV5-1	TRBD2	TRBJ2-7	-	CASSLIAAGDEQYF	TGCGCCAGCAGCTTGATAGCCGCGGGGGACGAGCAGTACTTC
TRBV28	-	TRBJ1-4	-	CASRWGPNEKLFF	TGTGCCAGCAGGTGGGGGCCTAATGAAAAACTGTTTTTT
TRBV28	-	TRBJ2-7	-	CASTPSGSYEQYF	TGTGCCAGCACCCCTTCGGGCTCCTACGAGCAGTACTTC
TRBV4-2	-	TRBJ1-1	-	CASSQDFLGLFTEAFF	TGTGCCAGCAGCCAAGACTTTTTGGGACTGTTCACTGAAGCTTTCTTT
TRBV5-1	TRBD2	TRBJ2-7	-	CASSLAITSGGSVEQYF	TGCGCCAGCAGCTTGGCCATAACTAGCGGGGGTTCCGTCGAGCAGTACTTC
TRBV2	TRBD1	TRBJ1-1	-	CASKGDRRSNTEAFF	TGTGCCAGCAAGGGGGACAGGAGGTCTAACACTGAAGCTTTCTTT
TRBV11-2	-	TRBJ1-6	-	CASSSTQVNSPLHF	TGTGCCAGCAGCTCCACACAGGTGAATTCACCCCTCCACTTT
TRBV5-1	TRBD1	TRBJ1-1	once	CASSLTGDTEAFF	TGCGCCAGCAGCTTGACAGGGGACACTGAAGCTTTCTTT
TRBV27	TRBD1	TRBJ1-3	-	CASSPTGRGNTIYF	TGTGCCAGCAGTCCGACAGGGCGAGGAAACACCATATATTTT
TRBV11-3	TRBD1	TRBJ1-6	few	CASSSRDRNNSPLHF	TGTGCCAGCAGCAGCCGGGACAGAAATAATTCACCCCTCCACTTT
TRBV3-1/TRBV3-2	TRBD2	TRBJ2-1	-	CASSRSGGGYNEQFF	TGTGCCAGCAGCCGGAGCGGGGGGGGCTACAATGAGCAGTTCTTC
TRBV2	-	TRBJ1-1	-	CASSAQVNTEAFF	TGTGCCAGCAGTGCTCAGGTGAACACTGAAGCTTTCTTT
TRBV7-2	-	TRBJ2-1	-	CASSLLGPRHEQFF	TGTGCCAGCAGCTTATTGGGCCCTCGACATGAGCAGTTCTTC
TRBV5-1	TRBD1	TRBJ2-4	-	CASRWDSQNIQYF	TGCGCCAGCAGGTGGGACAGCCAAAACATTCAGTACTTC